This T cell receptor (beta chain) was documented in a study of cytomegalovirus exposure and HLA in healthy donors. Study background: Of about 390 genotyped donors, 81% grouped in the Caucasian-associated ancestry cluster. Study-level points and caveats: A highly shared variant cluster was judged a likely technical artifact.

To note about this clone: Its antigen is as yet unknown.

Trimming cost V 6 bases and J 1 base, with 15 bases left between them. This CDR3 is built from 16 residues. Per germline, CDR1 LGHNA and CDR2 YSLEER. Primers for the PCR totalled 60 Vbeta and 13 Jbeta. The method was immunoSEQ multiplex PCR; TCRdb's version includes in-frame clones alone and lacks a portion of them. The repertoire consists of approximately 110,000 clones, with 75% to 85% occurring once and the leading ten covering roughly 3.5%. The sequenced sample consisted of PBMCs. The receptor was derived from a man aged 35-49 years in good health and CMV-seronegative. The chain is built from TRBV4-3 and TRBJ2-2, with a tentative D call TRBD1 (5 bases). Here the CDR3 reads CASSLDSLGNTGELFF. CDR3 coding DNA: TGCGCCAGCAGTCTAGACAGTCTGGGGAACACCGGGGAGCTGTTTTTT.